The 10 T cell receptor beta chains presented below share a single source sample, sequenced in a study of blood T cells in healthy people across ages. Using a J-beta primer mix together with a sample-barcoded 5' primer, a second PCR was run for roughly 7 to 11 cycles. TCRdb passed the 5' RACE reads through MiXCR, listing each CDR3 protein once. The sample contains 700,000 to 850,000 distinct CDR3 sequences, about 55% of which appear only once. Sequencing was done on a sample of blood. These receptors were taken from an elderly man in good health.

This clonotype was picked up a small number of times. This chain's CDR3 is CASSFSAGPGTQYF. CDR3 DNA sequence: TGTGCCAGCAGCTTTTCGGCTGGCCCGGGTACGCAGTATTTT. The chain has TRBV11-3 and TRBJ2-3; no reliable D call. V was pared by 3 bases and J by 8 bases, with 15 bases between. In germline, CDR1 is SGHNT, CDR2 YENEEA. CDR3 length equals 14 residues.

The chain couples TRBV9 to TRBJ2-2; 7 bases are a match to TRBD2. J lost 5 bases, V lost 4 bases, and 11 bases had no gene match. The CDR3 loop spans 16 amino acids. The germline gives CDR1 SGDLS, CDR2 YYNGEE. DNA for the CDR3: TGTGCCAGCAGCACCCAGCCGGGGGAGGGGACCGGGGAGCTGTTTTTT. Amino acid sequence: CASSTQPGEGTGELFF.

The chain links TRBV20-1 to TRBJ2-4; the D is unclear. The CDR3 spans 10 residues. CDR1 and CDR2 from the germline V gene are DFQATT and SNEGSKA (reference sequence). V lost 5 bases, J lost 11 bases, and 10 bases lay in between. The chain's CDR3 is CSAPEVVQYF. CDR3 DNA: TGCAGTGCTCCAGAGGTCGTTCAGTACTTC.

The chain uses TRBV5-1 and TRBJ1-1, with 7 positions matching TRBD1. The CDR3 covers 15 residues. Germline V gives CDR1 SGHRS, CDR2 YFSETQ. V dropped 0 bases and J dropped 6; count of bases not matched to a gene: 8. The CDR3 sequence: CASSLAFRGISEAFF. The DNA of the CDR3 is TGCGCCAGCAGCTTGGCGTTCAGGGGGATCTCTGAAGCTTTCTTT.

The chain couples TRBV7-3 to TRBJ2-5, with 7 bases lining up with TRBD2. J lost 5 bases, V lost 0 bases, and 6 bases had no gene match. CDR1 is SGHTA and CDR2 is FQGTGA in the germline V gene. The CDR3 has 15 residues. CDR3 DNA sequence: TGTGCCAGCAGCTTAACGGGTTTGCGGGGGGAGACCCAGTACTTC. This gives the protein CASSLTGLRGETQYF.

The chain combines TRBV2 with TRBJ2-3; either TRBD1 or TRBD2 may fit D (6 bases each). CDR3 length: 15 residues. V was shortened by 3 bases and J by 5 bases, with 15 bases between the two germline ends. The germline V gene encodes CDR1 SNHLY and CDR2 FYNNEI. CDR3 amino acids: CASSERQGTGDTQYF. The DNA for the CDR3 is TGTGCCAGCAGTGAGAGGCAGGGGACTGGAGATACGCAGTATTTT.

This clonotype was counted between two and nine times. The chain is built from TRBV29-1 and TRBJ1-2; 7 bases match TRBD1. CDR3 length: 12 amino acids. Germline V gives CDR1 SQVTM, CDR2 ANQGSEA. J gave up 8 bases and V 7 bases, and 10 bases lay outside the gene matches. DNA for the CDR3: TGCAGCGCGCGTGAGACAGGGAAAGGCTACACCTTC. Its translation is CSARETGKGYTF.

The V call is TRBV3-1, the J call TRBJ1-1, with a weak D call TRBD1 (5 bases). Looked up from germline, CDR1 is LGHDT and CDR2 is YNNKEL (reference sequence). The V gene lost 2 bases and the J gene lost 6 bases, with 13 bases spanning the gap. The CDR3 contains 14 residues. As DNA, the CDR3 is TGTGCCAGCAGCCAACCGGGGCCCGCGGCTGAAGCTTTCTTT. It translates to CASSQPGPAAEAFF.

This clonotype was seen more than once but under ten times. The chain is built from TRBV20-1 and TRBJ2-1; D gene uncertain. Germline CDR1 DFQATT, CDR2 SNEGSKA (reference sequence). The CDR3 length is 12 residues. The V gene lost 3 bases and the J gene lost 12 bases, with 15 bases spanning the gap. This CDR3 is CSARAPSATQFF. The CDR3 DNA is TGCAGTGCTAGGGCACCGTCTGCCACGCAGTTCTTC.

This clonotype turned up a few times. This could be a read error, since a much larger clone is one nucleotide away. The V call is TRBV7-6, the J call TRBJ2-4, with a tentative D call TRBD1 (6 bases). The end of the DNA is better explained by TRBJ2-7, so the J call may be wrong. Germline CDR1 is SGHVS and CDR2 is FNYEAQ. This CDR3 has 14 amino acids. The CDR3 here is CASSDQGSAYEQYF. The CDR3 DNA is TGTGCCAGCAGCGACCAGGGGAGTGCCTACGAGCAGTACTTC.